The 25 T cell receptor beta chains listed next were all sequenced from one sample in a study of T cell clonality in common variable immunodeficiency. Assay: immunoSEQ multiplex PCR; the TCRdb copy retains only in-frame clones and omits some. Sampling found 35,000 to 50,000 clones, none seen once. Sequenced: peripheral blood mononuclear cells. The receptors were sampled from a person aged 18-70 years in good health.

This clone was counted many times. From the germline J gene comes the end of the CDR3, since the read stops 3 residues before it. The chain joins TRBV7-3 to TRBJ2-1, with TRBD2 matching 12 bases. Germline V gene lookup returns CDR1 SGHTA and CDR2 FQGTGA. This CDR3 has 15 residues. J gave up 4 bases and V 4 bases, and 2 bases lay outside the gene matches. CDR3 sequence: CASSSTSGGYNEQFF. The sequenced part of the CDR3 DNA is TGTGCCAGCAGCTCCACTAGCGGGGGGTACAATGAG.

There are many counts of this clone. Read coverage stops 3 residues before the CDR3 terminus; the germline J gene supplies the remainder. This chain connects TRBV30 to TRBJ1-1; 8 bases fit TRBD1. This CDR3 is built from 12 residues. Germline-derived CDR1 and CDR2 are GTSNPN and SVGIG (reference sequence). The V gene end was trimmed by 7 bases and the J gene end by 2 bases; junction bases not matched to a gene: 3. The sequenced part of the CDR3 DNA is TGTGCCTCCGACAGGGGAAACACTGAA. Its translation is CASDRGNTE. The CDR3, in full, reads CASDRGNTEAFF. The full variable domain, in which reference TRBV30 and TRBJ1-1 provide the parts outside the CDR3, is SQTIHQWPATLVQPVGSPLSLECTVEGTSNPNLYWYRQAAGRGLQLLFYSVGIGQISSEVPQNLSASRPQDRQFILSSKKLLLSDSGFYLCASDRGNTEAFFGQGTRLTVV.

This clone was detected only a few times. The chain's CDR3 is CASSPVRAANTGELFF. CDR3 bases read: TGTGCCAGCTCACCCGTTAGGGCCGCGAACACCGGGGAG. This rearrangement joins TRBV18 to TRBJ2-2; D unclear. The observed sequence ends 3 residues before the CDR3 terminus, with the missing tail filled in from the germline J gene. Trimming pared 3 bases from V and 0 bases from J, leaving 11 bases between. The CDR3 loop spans 16 amino acids. Germline V lookup: CDR1 KGHSH, CDR2 LQKENI. Full variable domain (missing parts from reference TRBV18 and TRBJ2-2): NAGVMQNPRHLVRRRGQEARLRCSPMKGHSHVYWYRQLPEEGLKFMVYLQKENIIDESGMPKERFSAEFPKEGPSILRIQQVVRGDSAAYFCASSPVRAANTGELFFGEGSRLTVL.

This clone came up many times. From the germline J gene comes the end of the CDR3, since the read stops 3 residues before it. The chain is built from TRBV2 and TRBJ1-6; 7 bases are a match to TRBD1. The V gene end was trimmed by 8 bases and the J gene end by 7 bases; junction bases not matched to a gene: 5. This CDR3 region has 13 residues. Per the germline V gene, CDR1 is SNHLY and CDR2 is FYNNEI. The chain's CDR3 is CASQTGINSPLHF. The DNA read from the CDR3 is TGTGCCAGCCAGACAGGGATCAATTCACCC.

This clone was seen repeatedly, ten times or more. The CDR3 end is not reached by the read, which stops 3 residues before it; the germline J gene fills it in. The chain has TRBV11-2 and TRBJ2-7; 10 bases map to TRBD1. Looked up from germline, CDR1 is SGHAT and CDR2 is FQNNGV. This CDR3 is built from 15 residues. Losses at the gene ends were 5 bases for V and 5 bases for J; bases not matched to a gene: 9. CDR3 protein: CASSRAGDRGHEQYF. CDR3 DNA, as far as it was read: TGTGCCAGCAGCCGCGCCGGGGACAGGGGACACGAG.

This clone showed up many times. The CDR3 end is not reached by the read, which stops 3 residues before it; the germline J gene fills it in. The rearrangement uses TRBV30 and TRBJ2-1; D is perhaps TRBD2 (5 bases). The length of the CDR3 is 12 residues. Trimming pared 2 bases from V and 9 bases from J, leaving 11 bases between. Germline CDR1 GTSNPN, CDR2 SVGIG (reference sequence). The covered CDR3 bases are TGTGCCTGGAGTTATCTAGCTCCTGAG. This codes for CAWSYLAPE. The entire CDR3 sequence reads CAWSYLAPEQFF.

CDR3 loop: CASSLITDTTDTQYF. The part of the CDR3 DNA that was read is TGTGCCAGCAGCTTGATCACAGACACCACAGATACG. This sequence joins TRBV5-6 and TRBJ2-3; D uncertain. The read ends 3 residues early relative to the CDR3; the germline J gene fills the gap. The CDR3 is 15 residues long. CDR1 is SGHDT, CDR2 YYEEEE, per germline. V was clipped by 1 base and J by 2 bases, with 11 bases between them.

This clone came up many times. The read ends 3 residues shy of where the CDR3 ends; the end is completed using the germline J gene. The rearrangement uses TRBV30 and TRBJ1-3; 7 nucleotides line up with TRBD1. Germline CDR1 GTSNPN, CDR2 SVGIG (reference sequence). This CDR3 region has 13 residues. V lost 5 bases, J lost 0 bases, and 1 base stayed unmatched. CDR3: CAWGDSSGNTIYF. The sequenced CDR3 bases are TGTGCCTGGGGGGACAGCTCTGGAAACACC. Drawing the rest from reference TRBV30 and TRBJ1-3, the complete variable domain is SQTIHQWPATLVQPVGSPLSLECTVEGTSNPNLYWYRQAAGRGLQLLFYSVGIGQISSEVPQNLSASRPQDRQFILSSKKLLLSDSGFYLCAWGDSSGNTIYFGEGSWLTVV.

Many counts were recorded for this clone. Coverage ceases 3 residues before the CDR3 finishes, and the germline J gene fills in the end. V gene TRBV19 combines with J gene TRBJ1-1; the D is unclear. Germline loops: CDR1 LNHDA, CDR2 SQIVND (reference sequence). The CDR3 length is 14 residues. V was cut by 2 bases and J by 1 base, with 8 bases left in between. The DNA read from the CDR3 is TGTGCCAGTAGTATATTGGCAGGGAACACTGAA. Translating it yields CASSILAGNTE. The whole CDR3 protein reads CASSILAGNTEAFF.

This clone occurred many times. The missing CDR3 end, 3 residues past where the read stops, is filled in from the germline J gene. The V and J genes are TRBV5-1 and TRBJ2-2; 11 nucleotides align to TRBD2. V dropped 4 bases and J dropped 7; count of bases not matched to a gene: 6. The CDR3 has 15 amino acids. CDR1 and CDR2 (germline): SGHRS, YFSETQ. CDR3 bases read: TGCGCCAGCAGCCCGGAACTAGCGGGAGACGGGGAG. Translating it yields CASSPELAGDGE. The full CDR3 sequence reads CASSPELAGDGELFF.

This clone was picked up many times. The read ends 3 residues early relative to the CDR3; the germline J gene fills the gap. The chain links TRBV4-1 to TRBJ1-1; 7 nucleotides match TRBD1. Losses at the gene ends were 3 bases for V and 1 base for J; bases not matched to a gene: 11. The CDR3 sequence is 17 residues long. Germline CDR1 is MGHRA and CDR2 is YSYEKL. CDR3 sequence reads: CASSQERSTGSNTEAFF. CDR3 DNA (partial): TGCGCCAGCAGCCAGGAACGCTCGACAGGGTCGAACACTGAA.

At least ten counts were recorded for this clone. From the germline J gene comes the end of the CDR3, since the read stops 3 residues before it. This chain connects TRBV10-3 to TRBJ2-3; 12 nucleotides line up with TRBD2. V shed 2 bases and J 3 bases; nucleotides not matched to a gene: 3. The germline CDR1 and CDR2 sequences are ENHRY and SYGVKD. The CDR3 consists of 16 residues. The sequenced CDR3 bases are TGTGCCATCAGTGAGACTAGCGGGGGGCAAACAGATACG. Encoded protein: CAISETSGGQTDT. Given in full, the CDR3 is CAISETSGGQTDTQYF.

This clone was counted at least ten times. The read terminates 3 residues ahead of where the CDR3 ends, so the germline J gene completes it. This rearrangement joins TRBV7-3 to TRBJ2-7; D is ambiguous. Germline V CDR1 and CDR2: SGHTA, FQGTGA. Deletions cut 2 bases from V and 4 bases from J, with 15 bases between. The CDR3 is made up of 15 amino acids. Partial CDR3 DNA: TGTGCCAGCAGCTTAGAGGCGTCCACAGATTACGAG. It is translated as CASSLEASTDYE. The entire CDR3 reads CASSLEASTDYEQYF.

In this sample, this clone turned up many times. With the read ending 3 residues before the CDR3 end, the germline J gene is used to fill in that end. V usage is TRBV14 and J usage is TRBJ2-1; maybe TRBD1 (5 bases). V lost 4 bases and J lost 4, with 8 bases in between. The CDR3 contains 13 residues. Germline assignment: CDR1 SGHDN and CDR2 FVKESK. CDR3 protein: CASSPQGYNEQFF. Incomplete CDR3 DNA: TGTGCCAGCAGCCCGCAGGGTTACAATGAG.

This clone was observed many times. The sequence runs out 3 residues before the end of the CDR3; the remainder is reconstructed from the germline J gene. V gene TRBV5-6 combines with J gene TRBJ2-7, with a weak D call TRBD1 (6 bases). V was trimmed by 3 bases and J by 0 bases, leaving 10 bases between them. Germline V gene sequence: CDR1 SGHDT, CDR2 YYEEEE. The CDR3 is made up of 14 amino acids. The CDR3 bases that were read are TGTGCCAGCAGCTGGACACAGGGCTCCTACGAG. This gives the protein CASSWTQGSYE. The complete CDR3 protein is CASSWTQGSYEQYF.

This clone was picked up many times. The CDR3 here is CSAKGQGATEAFF. CDR3 DNA (partial): TGCAGTGCCAAAGGACAGGGGGCTACTGAA. The J gene is TRBJ1-1, the V gene TRBV20-1, with TRBD1 matching over 11 bases. The read comes to an end 3 residues before the CDR3 does, leaving the germline J gene to fill in the end. V lost 6 bases to trimming and J lost 5 bases; unmatched junction nucleotides: 5. Looked up from germline, CDR1 is DFQATT and CDR2 is SNEGSKA (reference sequence). The CDR3 length is 13 residues.

This clone was counted ten times or more. The read comes to an end 3 residues before the CDR3 does, leaving the germline J gene to fill in the end. V gene TRBV5-1 combines with J gene TRBJ1-1; D gene unclear. Deletions cut 4 bases from V and 5 bases from J, with 12 bases between. This CDR3 comprises 13 residues. CDR1 SGHRS and CDR2 YFSETQ come from the germline V gene. Here the CDR3 reads CASSVSEVTEAFF. CDR3 DNA (partial): TGCGCCAGCAGCGTCAGCGAGGTGACTGAA. Using reference TRBV5-1 and TRBJ1-1 for the parts outside the CDR3, the full variable domain is KAGVTQTPRYLIKTRGQQVTLSCSPISGHRSVSWYQQTPGQGLQFLFEYFSETQRNKGNFPGRFSGRQFSNSRSEMNVSTLELGDSALYLCASSVSEVTEAFFGQGTRLTVV.

This clone occurred many times. Read data end 3 residues before the CDR3 end; the end is taken from the germline J gene. This chain uses TRBV19 with TRBJ2-3; 7 nucleotides agree with TRBD2. Germline CDR1 and CDR2: LNHDA and SQIVND (reference sequence). Unmatched junction bases numbered 2, after V lost 1 base and J lost 1 base. The CDR3 has 15 amino acids. This CDR3 reads CASSIVAGGTDTQYF. CDR3 DNA (partial): TGTGCCAGTAGTATAGTTGCGGGGGGCACAGATACG.

By sample fraction, this clone is medium-sized. The read ends 3 residues before the CDR3 terminus; that terminus is restored from the germline J gene. J is TRBJ2-3 and V is TRBV5-1; 11 bases match TRBD2. Germline lookup yields CDR1 SGHRS and CDR2 YFSETQ. This CDR3 has 19 amino acids. V lost 4 bases to trimming and J lost 2 bases; unmatched junction nucleotides: 15. The CDR3 sequence: CASSQGTSGMALSTDTQYF. Partial CDR3 DNA: TGCGCCAGCAGCCAGGGGACTAGCGGAATGGCCCTTTCCACAGATACG.

This clone has only a few counts. The read stops 3 residues short of the end of the CDR3; the missing end is completed from the germline J gene. The chain is built from TRBV25-1 and TRBJ2-7, with 9 bases aligning to TRBD1. Per the germline V gene, CDR1 is MGHDK and CDR2 is SYGVNS. J gave up 6 bases and V 5 bases, and 11 bases lay outside the gene matches. CDR3 length: 15 amino acids. CDR3 loop: CASSTQWGQGSEQYF. The sequenced part of the CDR3 DNA is TGTGCCAGCAGTACACAATGGGGACAGGGTAGCGAG.

This clone was detected ten times or more. The CDR3 is cut off 3 residues early in the read; its end comes from the germline J gene. The V and J genes are TRBV19 and TRBJ1-4; perhaps TRBD1 as D (5 bases). Trimming removed 10 bases from V and 8 bases from J, with 14 bases in between. Germline-derived CDR1 and CDR2 are LNHDA and SQIVND (reference sequence). This CDR3 has 12 residues. The CDR3 sequence: CATRGGEEKLFF. The part of the CDR3 DNA that was read is TGTGCCACCCGGGGGGGTGAGGAAAAA. Looking up the rest from reference TRBV19 and TRBJ1-4 gives the full variable domain: DGGITQSPKYLFRKEGQNVTLSCEQNLNHDAMYWYRQDPGQGLRLIYYSQIVNDFQKGDIAEGYSVSREKKESFPLTVTSAQKNPTAFYLCATRGGEEKLFFGSGTQLSVL.

This clone was detected many times. The observed sequence ends 3 residues before the CDR3 terminus, with the missing tail filled in from the germline J gene. The chain recombines TRBV19 with TRBJ2-7; 7 bases match TRBD2. Per germline, CDR1 LNHDA and CDR2 SQIVND (reference sequence). The CDR3 runs to 15 residues. J was trimmed by 0 bases and V by 4 bases; bases with no gene match: 6. The DNA read from the CDR3 is TGTGCCAGTAGTAGGAGCGGGACTTTCTCCTACGAG. Its protein product is CASSRSGTFSYE. The entire CDR3 protein is CASSRSGTFSYEQYF. The full variable domain, rest sourced from reference TRBV19 and TRBJ2-7, is DGGITQSPKYLFRKEGQNVTLSCEQNLNHDAMYWYRQDPGQGLRLIYYSQIVNDFQKGDIAEGYSVSREKKESFPLTVTSAQKNPTAFYLCASSRSGTFSYEQYFGPGTRLTVT.

This clone has ten or more counts. The CDR3 end is not reached by the read, which stops 3 residues before it; the germline J gene fills it in. The chain employs TRBV7-3 and TRBJ2-1; 8 bases fit TRBD2. Germline V CDR1 and CDR2: SGHTA, FQGTGA. The junction had 9 bases not matched to a gene; V was cut back by 3 bases and J by 8 bases. This CDR3 is 15 amino acids long. The CDR3 sequence: CASSFTAGVSDEQFF. The sequenced CDR3 bases are TGTGCCAGCAGCTTCACAGCGGGAGTGAGCGATGAG.

This clone was detected many times. The read ends 3 residues before the CDR3 terminus; that terminus is restored from the germline J gene. The genes are TRBV5-4 and TRBJ1-2; 7 positions match TRBD1. In germline, CDR1 is SGHNT, CDR2 YYREEE (reference sequence). With V trimmed by 3 bases and J by 4 bases, 3 bases remained unmatched. This CDR3 contains 13 residues. Incomplete CDR3 DNA: TGTGCCAGCAGCTCGGGACAGATCTATGGC. The encoded protein is CASSSGQIYG. The entire CDR3 reads CASSSGQIYGYTF. Full variable domain (rest looked up from reference TRBV5-4 and TRBJ1-2): ETGVTQSPTHLIKTRGQQVTLRCSSQSGHNTVSWYQQALGQGPQFIFQYYREEENGRGNFPPRFSGLQFPNYSSELNVNALELDDSALYLCASSSGQIYGYTFGSGTRLTVV.

Ten or more counts support this clone. Germline is not matched at one junction end, which may reflect a read error. With the read ending 3 residues before the CDR3 end, the germline J gene is used to fill in that end. The chain carries TRBV7-2 and TRBJ1-3, with TRBD1 matching 7 bases. The CDR3 is 14 residues long. CDR1 and CDR2 from the germline V gene are SGHTA and FQGNSA. CDR3 region: CASTLGGNGNTIYF. The part of the CDR3 DNA that was read is TGTGCCAGCACCTTAGGGGGCAATGGAAACACC.